Listed below are T cell receptor beta chains from one sample, sequenced in a study of persistence of HIV-infected CD4 T cells. Using immunoSEQ multiplex PCR, the repertoire was profiled, and TCRdb retains in-frame clones only, with some absent. The repertoire holds under 15,000 clones, with roughly 70% as singletons. No antigen has been assigned to these receptors. The sequencing used CD4+ T cells sorted from PBMCs after approximately 19-hour stimulation, collected from a patient who received antiretroviral therapy. All receptors derive from an adult man with HIV who was CMV-seropositive. Each CDR3 is given with its conserved first and last residue. D genes are given only for firm matches. Some rows mark clone size as missing; the rest say once, few, many or name a class of expanded clone.

clone_size j_call v_call d_call cdr3_aa cdr3_nt
NA TRBJ2-7 TRBV29-1 TRBD1 CSVGRTGGSYEQYF TGCAGCGTGGGGAGGACAGGGGGCTCCTACGAGCAGTACTTC
NA TRBJ1-5 TRBV2 NA CASRREHQPQHF TGTGCCAGCAGGCGGGAACATCAGCCCCAGCATTTT
few TRBJ2-4 TRBV5-1 NA CASSSGTGVAKNIQYF TGCGCCAGCAGCTCGGGAACGGGGGTAGCCAAAAACATTCAGTACTTC
NA TRBJ1-3 TRBV7-3 TRBD1 CASSLTGGDSGNTIYF TGTGCCAGCAGCTTGACAGGGGGCGACTCTGGAAACACCATATATTTT
NA TRBJ2-3 TRBV5-5 NA CASSYLATDTQYF TGTGCCAGCAGCTACCTCGCAACAGATACGCAGTATTTT
NA TRBJ2-5 TRBV27 NA CASSLAGPSSETQYF TGTGCCAGCAGTTTGGCCGGGCCTTCTTCGGAGACCCAGTACTTC
NA TRBJ2-7 TRBV9 NA CASSVEGGNVEQYF TGTGCCAGCAGCGTAGAAGGGGGTAACGTCGAGCAGTACTTC
NA TRBJ1-2 TRBV28 NA CASSFQANYGYTF TGTGCCAGCAGTTTCCAAGCTAACTATGGCTACACCTTC
NA TRBJ2-1 TRBV18 NA CASSPDSSYNEQFF TGTGCCAGCTCACCGGACAGCTCCTACAATGAGCAGTTCTTC
NA TRBJ2-3 TRBV24-1 TRBD2 CATSDWASGRRTDTQYF TGTGCCACCAGTGATTGGGCTAGCGGGAGACGCACAGATACGCAGTATTTT
NA TRBJ2-3 TRBV6-5 NA CASSSYRDTQYF TGTGCCAGCAGCTCATATAGAGATACGCAGTATTTT
NA TRBJ2-1 TRBV6-5 NA CASRGYNEQFF TGTGCCAGCAGGGGCTACAATGAGCAGTTCTTC
NA TRBJ1-3 TRBV28 TRBD1 CASGQGSLYTIYF TGTGCCAGCGGACAGGGGAGTTTATACACCATATATTTT
NA TRBJ1-5 TRBV7-3 NA CASSPTGGQPQHF TGTGCCAGCAGCCCTACGGGTGGCCAGCCCCAGCATTTT